This T cell receptor beta chain was recorded in a study of blood T cells in healthy people across ages. This clonotype was recorded once. The use of a sample-barcoded 5' primer and a J-beta primer mix characterized a second PCR of roughly 6 to 12 cycles. TCRdb passed the 5' RACE reads through MiXCR, listing each CDR3 protein once. The data hold about 810,000 distinct CDR3 sequences, with 35% to 40% observed a single time. Trimming stripped 5 bases from V and 2 bases from J, with 7 bases between. Germline CDR1 SGHTA, CDR2 FQGNSA. There are 13 residues in the CDR3. This TCR derives from a man younger than 30 in good health. The source material was blood. The chain links TRBV7-2 to TRBJ1-5; unclear D gene. The CDR3 DNA reads TGTGCCAGCAGCCCGGGGTGCAATCAGCCCCAGCATTTT. Amino acid sequence: CASSPGCNQPQHF. The variable domain in full, completed from reference TRBV7-2 and TRBJ1-5, reads GAGVSQSPSNKVTEKGKDVELRCDPISGHTALYWYRQSLGQGLEFLIYFQGNSAPDKSGLPSDRFSAERTGGSVSTLTIQRTQQEDSAVYLCASSPGCNQPQHFGDGTRLSIL.